Here is one T cell receptor (beta chain) with its context. Its specificity is not known. Patient tissue came from resections in Japan or China, 2014–2017. This specimen comes from a study of immune evolution from preneoplasia to lung adenocarcinoma. General study findings and limits: Normal lung had highest clonality; later lesions appeared denser, more diverse.

Assay: immunoSEQ multiplex PCR; the TCRdb copy retains only in-frame clones and omits some. The table has about 5,700 clones, around 79% seen once; the top ten hold 14%. This TCR was sampled from a person aged 70 to 85 with lung adenocarcinoma. Sequencing input: FFPE adjacent normal lung tissue.

The CDR3 is CASSYSRVASPFHRTF. For the CDR3, the DNA is TGTGCCAGCAGTTACTCGAGAGTAGCCAGCCCCTTTCATCGTACCTTC. V gene TRBV6-5 combines with J gene TRBJ1-2; unclear D gene. V lost 0 bases and J 14 bases, leaving 25 bases between the germline ends. The CDR3 runs to 16 residues. Germline values: CDR1 MNHEY, CDR2 SVGAGI.